The 17 T cell receptor beta chains below all came from one sample that was sequenced in a study of blood T cell repertoires in COVID-19. Clones were sequenced by immunoSEQ multiplex PCR, and TCRdb holds only the in-frame ones, with some missing. In the table there are roughly 70,000 clones, under 85% of which are singletons. Input material: peripheral blood. The source of these receptors is a man in his 60s with COVID-19, enrolled during active disease.

The V call is TRBV2, the J call TRBJ1-6, with 7 bases identical to TRBD1. V was pared by 6 bases and J by 7 bases, with 6 bases of the junction left unmatched. CDR3 length: 14 residues. The germline CDR1 and CDR2 sequences are SNHLY and FYNNEI. The CDR3 DNA is TGTGCCAGCAGGACCGGGACAGTGAATTCACCCCTCCACTTT. Amino acids: CASRTGTVNSPLHF. Full variable domain (missing parts from reference TRBV2 and TRBJ1-6): EPEVTQTPSHQVTQMGQEVILRCVPISNHLYFYWYRQILGQKVEFLVSFYNNEISEKSEIFDDQFSVERPDGSNFTLKIRSTKLEDSAMYFCASRTGTVNSPLHFGNGTRLTVT.

This chain joins TRBV28 and TRBJ2-7, with D possibly TRBD1 on 6 matching bases. V lost 8 bases, J lost 7 bases, and 18 bases lay in between. CDR1 and CDR2 (germline): MDHEN, SYDVKM. The CDR3 extends over 13 amino acids. This CDR3 is CASLMGAVGEQYF. CDR3 bases: TGTGCCAGCCTTATGGGGGCCGTCGGTGAGCAGTACTTC.

The chain combines TRBV11-1 with TRBJ1-1; D might be TRBD1 (5 bases). There are 15 residues in the CDR3. V dropped 5 bases and J dropped 1 base, with 14 bases sitting between them. Germline CDR1 and CDR2: SGHAT and FQDESV (reference sequence). CDR3 region: CASSPDPGKNTEAFF. DNA for the CDR3: TGTGCCAGCAGCCCAGACCCAGGGAAGAACACTGAAGCTTTCTTT.

The chain combines TRBV7-2 with TRBJ1-1; a weak D match, TRBD1 (5 bases). Germline V gives CDR1 SGHTA, CDR2 FQGNSA. Trimming stripped 4 bases from V and 1 base from J, with 10 bases between. The CDR3 spans 14 residues. CDR3 DNA: TGTGCCAGCAGCTCCTCCGGGGGGAACACTGAAGCTTTCTTT. Protein product: CASSSSGGNTEAFF.

The table lists this clone with a few counts. The V gene is TRBV5-4, the J gene TRBJ2-3; no reliable D call. The germline V and J ends were trimmed by 0 bases and 6 bases, with 5 bases remaining between them. The CDR3 contains 12 residues. Germline V gene lookup returns CDR1 SGHNT and CDR2 YYREEE (reference sequence). The CDR3 loop reads CASSLGADTQYF. DNA of the CDR3: TGTGCCAGCAGCTTGGGGGCGGATACGCAGTATTTT.

This chain links TRBV19 with TRBJ1-5; a possible D gene is TRBD1 (5 bases). This CDR3 has 16 amino acids. V lost 5 bases, J lost 6 bases, and 20 bases lay in between. In germline, CDR1 is LNHDA, CDR2 SQIVND (reference sequence). CDR3 coding DNA: TGTGCCAGTAGTCTCCCTGGCAGCGGGGGTGTTCAGCCCCAGCATTTT. Translation gives CASSLPGSGGVQPQHF.

This chain links TRBV19 with TRBJ1-5; D perhaps matches TRBD1 (5 bases). Germline assignment: CDR1 LNHDA and CDR2 SQIVND (reference sequence). This CDR3 region has 14 residues. Trimming left V 3 bases short and J 5 bases short, with 11 bases between. The CDR3 coding sequence is TGTGCCAGTAGTATTATGGCAGGGCATCAGCCCCAGCATTTT. Protein sequence: CASSIMAGHQPQHF.

In its sample, this clone was seen a few times. The rearrangement links TRBV6-2 or TRBV6-3 to TRBJ2-7, with D possibly being TRBD2 (6 bases). Germline V lookup: CDR1 MNHEY, CDR2 SVGEGT. Trimming stripped 5 bases from V and 2 bases from J, with 19 bases between. The CDR3 covers 16 residues. The CDR3: CASSLFRRTTAYEQYF. The CDR3 DNA reads as TGTGCCAGCAGTCTGTTTCGGAGGACTACCGCCTACGAGCAGTACTTC.

This chain connects TRBV28 to TRBJ1-2, with D maybe TRBD1 (5 bases). This CDR3 comprises 16 residues. With 2 bases removed from V and 4 bases from J, the gap between germline ends came to 17 bases. CDR1 and CDR2 from the germline V gene are MDHEN and SYDVKM. Written as DNA, the CDR3 is TGTGCCAGCAGTTTAACCCCCACGACAGTACTCTATGGCTACACCTTC. It encodes CASSLTPTTVLYGYTF.

This clone was counted between two and nine times. CDR3 sequence reads: CASSRPGGQYNSPLHF. The CDR3 DNA sequence: TGTGCCAGCAGCCGACCCGGGGGACAGTATAATTCACCCCTCCACTTT. V is TRBV5-6 and J is TRBJ1-6; 7 nucleotides align to TRBD1. Germline CDR1 SGHDT, CDR2 YYEEEE. CDR3 size: 16 residues. V shed 4 bases, J shed 4 bases, and the junction held 8 bases outside the gene matches. Filled out from reference TRBV5-6 and TRBJ1-6, the complete variable domain reads DAGVTQSPTHLIKTRGQQVTLRCSPKSGHDTVSWYQQALGQGPQFIFQYYEEEERQRGNFPDRFSGHQFPNYSSELNVNALLLGDSALYLCASSRPGGQYNSPLHFGNGTRLTVT.

The chain joins TRBV5-4 to TRBJ1-4; 9 positions match TRBD1. V was pared by 4 bases and J by 2 bases, with 6 bases of the junction left unmatched. The germline gives CDR1 SGHNT, CDR2 YYREEE (reference sequence). CDR3 size: 16 residues. CDR3 DNA: TGTGCCAGCAGCATGGGGACAGGGAGGACTAATGAAAAACTGTTTTTT. As protein: CASSMGTGRTNEKLFF.

The chain recombines TRBV7-7 with TRBJ2-2; 15 bases are shared with TRBD2. Germline values: CDR1 SSHAT, CDR2 FNYEAQ (reference sequence). Trimming took 5 bases from V and 7 from J; bases not matched to a gene: 5. The CDR3 is 16 residues long. The CDR3 sequence: CASSQMGLAGGGELFF. The CDR3, as DNA: TGTGCCAGCAGCCAGATGGGACTAGCGGGAGGCGGGGAGCTGTTTTTT.

This clone came up once. This CDR3 is CASSRFDLGETQYF. For the CDR3, the DNA is TGCGCCAGCAGCCGATTTGATCTCGGAGAGACCCAGTACTTC. The chain is built from TRBV5-1 and TRBJ2-5, with D unresolved. With 4 bases removed from V and 4 bases from J, the gap between germline ends came to 14 bases. The CDR3 runs 14 residues. Germline V gene data show CDR1 as SGHRS and CDR2 as YFSETQ. Full variable domain (outside the CDR3, taken from reference TRBV5-1 and TRBJ2-5): KAGVTQTPRYLIKTRGQQVTLSCSPISGHRSVSWYQQTPGQGLQFLFEYFSETQRNKGNFPGRFSGRQFSNSRSEMNVSTLELGDSALYLCASSRFDLGETQYFGPGTRLLVL.

V and J are TRBV14 and TRBJ1-2; 7 bases are shared with TRBD1. V dropped 4 bases and J dropped 8; count of bases not matched to a gene: 7. CDR1 is SGHDN, CDR2 FVKESK, per germline. This CDR3 spans 13 amino acids. The CDR3 coding sequence is TGTGCCAGCAGCCTAACGGAGGGGGCAGGCTACACCTTC. Protein: CASSLTEGAGYTF. Complete variable domain (other parts from reference TRBV14 and TRBJ1-2): EAGVTQFPSHSVIEKGQTVTLRCDPISGHDNLYWYRRVMGKEIKFLLHFVKESKQDESGMPNNRFLAERTGGTYSTLKVQPAELEDSGVYFCASSLTEGAGYTFGSGTRLTVV.

This clone was recorded once. The rearrangement links TRBV6-5 to TRBJ1-2, with D perhaps matching TRBD1 (6 bases). This CDR3 spans 13 amino acids. Germline CDR1 reads MNHEY; CDR2 reads SVGAGI. With 4 bases removed from V and 2 bases from J, the gap between germline ends came to 8 bases. CDR3 amino acids: CASSSQGNYGYTF. The CDR3 DNA follows: TGTGCCAGCAGTTCACAGGGAAACTATGGCTACACCTTC.

This chain joins TRBV5-1 and TRBJ1-1, with D maybe TRBD1 (5 bases). Germline-derived CDR1 and CDR2 are SGHRS and YFSETQ. The V gene lost 1 base and the J gene lost 4 bases, with 23 bases spanning the gap. This CDR3 is 18 amino acids long. CDR3 amino acids: CASSLNPRVLGIGTEAFF. The CDR3, as DNA: TGCGCCAGCAGCTTGAACCCCAGGGTCCTAGGAATCGGCACTGAAGCTTTCTTT.

V usage is TRBV29-1 and J usage is TRBJ2-5, with D perhaps matching TRBD1 (6 bases). V was pared by 3 bases and J by 4 bases, with 9 bases between. CDR1 is SQVTM, CDR2 ANQGSEA, per germline. The CDR3 has 12 residues. DNA for the CDR3: TGCAGCGTTGAGGGGGCGGGAGAGACCCAGTACTTC. The encoded protein is CSVEGAGETQYF.